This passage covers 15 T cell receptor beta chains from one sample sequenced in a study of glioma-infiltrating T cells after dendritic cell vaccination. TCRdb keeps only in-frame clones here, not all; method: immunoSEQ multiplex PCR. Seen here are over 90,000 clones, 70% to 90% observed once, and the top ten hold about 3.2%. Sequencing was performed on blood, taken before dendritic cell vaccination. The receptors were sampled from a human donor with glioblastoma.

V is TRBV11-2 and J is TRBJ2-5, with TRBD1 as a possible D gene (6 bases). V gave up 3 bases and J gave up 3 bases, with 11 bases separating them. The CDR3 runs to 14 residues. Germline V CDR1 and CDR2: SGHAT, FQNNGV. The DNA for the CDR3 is TGTGCCAGCAGCTTCGGCAAGGGGGAAGAGACCCAGTACTTC. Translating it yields CASSFGKGEETQYF.

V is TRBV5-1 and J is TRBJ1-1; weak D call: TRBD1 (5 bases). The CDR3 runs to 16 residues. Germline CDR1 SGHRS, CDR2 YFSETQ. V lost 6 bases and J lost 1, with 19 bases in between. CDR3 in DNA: TGCGCCAGCAACGCGGAATTGGGAACAGGGAACACTGAAGCTTTCTTT. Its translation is CASNAELGTGNTEAFF.

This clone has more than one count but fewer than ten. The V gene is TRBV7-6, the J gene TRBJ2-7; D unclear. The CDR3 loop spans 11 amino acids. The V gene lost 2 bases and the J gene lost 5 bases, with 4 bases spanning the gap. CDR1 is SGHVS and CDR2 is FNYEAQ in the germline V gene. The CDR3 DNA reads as TGTGCCAGCAGCTTATCTGACGAGCAGTACTTC. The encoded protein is CASSLSDEQYF.

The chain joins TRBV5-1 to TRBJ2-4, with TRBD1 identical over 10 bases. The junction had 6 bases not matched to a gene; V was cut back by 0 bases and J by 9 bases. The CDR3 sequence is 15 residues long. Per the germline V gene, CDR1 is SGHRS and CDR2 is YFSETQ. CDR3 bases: TGCGCCAGCAGCTTGGAGGACAGGGGGTTTGGCATTCAGTACTTC. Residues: CASSLEDRGFGIQYF.

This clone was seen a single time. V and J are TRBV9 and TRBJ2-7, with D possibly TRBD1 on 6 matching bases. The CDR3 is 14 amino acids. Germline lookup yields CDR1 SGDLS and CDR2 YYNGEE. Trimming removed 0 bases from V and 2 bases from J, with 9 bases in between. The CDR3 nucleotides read TGTGCCAGCAGCGTAGGGGACAAGACCTACGAGCAGTACTTC. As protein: CASSVGDKTYEQYF.

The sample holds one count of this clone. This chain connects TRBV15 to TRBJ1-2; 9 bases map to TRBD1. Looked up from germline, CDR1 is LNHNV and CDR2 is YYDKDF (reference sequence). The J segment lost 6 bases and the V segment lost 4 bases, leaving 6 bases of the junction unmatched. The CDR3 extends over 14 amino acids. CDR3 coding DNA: TGTGCCACCAGCATGCCGGGACAGGGACATGGCTACACCTTC. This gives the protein CATSMPGQGHGYTF.

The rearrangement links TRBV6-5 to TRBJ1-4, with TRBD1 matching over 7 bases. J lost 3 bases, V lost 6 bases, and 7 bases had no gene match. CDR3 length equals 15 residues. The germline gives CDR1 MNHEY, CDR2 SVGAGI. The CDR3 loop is CASSAGGRANEKLFF. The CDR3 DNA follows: TGTGCCAGCAGCGCAGGGGGGCGGGCTAATGAAAAACTGTTTTTT.

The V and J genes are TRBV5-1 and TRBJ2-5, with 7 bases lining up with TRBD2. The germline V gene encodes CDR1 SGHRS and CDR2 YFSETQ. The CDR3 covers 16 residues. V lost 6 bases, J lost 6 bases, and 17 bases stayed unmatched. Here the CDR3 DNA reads TGCGCCAGCACGTGGGACCTAGCGGTTGTCACGAAGACCCAGTACTTC. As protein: CASTWDLAVVTKTQYF.

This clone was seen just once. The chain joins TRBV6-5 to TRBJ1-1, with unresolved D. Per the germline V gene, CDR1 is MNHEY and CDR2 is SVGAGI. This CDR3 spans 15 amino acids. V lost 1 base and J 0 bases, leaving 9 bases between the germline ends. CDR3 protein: CASSYFGGMNTEAFF. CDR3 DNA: TGTGCCAGCAGTTACTTCGGAGGCATGAACACTGAAGCTTTCTTT.

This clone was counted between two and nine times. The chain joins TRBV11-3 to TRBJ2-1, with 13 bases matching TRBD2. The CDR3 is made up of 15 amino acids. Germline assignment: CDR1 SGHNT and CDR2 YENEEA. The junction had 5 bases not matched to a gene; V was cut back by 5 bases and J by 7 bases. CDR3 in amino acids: CASSQLAGGPNEQFF. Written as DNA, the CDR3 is TGTGCCAGCAGCCAACTAGCGGGAGGGCCTAATGAGCAGTTCTTC.

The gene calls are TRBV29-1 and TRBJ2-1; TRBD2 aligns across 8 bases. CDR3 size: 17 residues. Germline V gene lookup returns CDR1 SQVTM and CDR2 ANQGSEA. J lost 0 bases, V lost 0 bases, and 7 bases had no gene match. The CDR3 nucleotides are TGCAGCGTTGAAGAAACCGGGGGGGCGAGCTCCTACAATGAGCAGTTCTTC. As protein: CSVEETGGASSYNEQFF.

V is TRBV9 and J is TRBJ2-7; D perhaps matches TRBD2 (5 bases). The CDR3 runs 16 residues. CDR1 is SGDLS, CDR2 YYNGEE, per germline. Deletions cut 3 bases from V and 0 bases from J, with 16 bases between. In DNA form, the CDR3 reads TGTGCCAGCAGCGCACCCCCCTCCGGGGACTCCTACGAGCAGTACTTC. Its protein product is CASSAPPSGDSYEQYF.

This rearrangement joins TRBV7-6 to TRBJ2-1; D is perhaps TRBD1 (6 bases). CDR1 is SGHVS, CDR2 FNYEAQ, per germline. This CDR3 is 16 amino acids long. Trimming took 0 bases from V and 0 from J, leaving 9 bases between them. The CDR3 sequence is CASSLAAGDSYNEQFF. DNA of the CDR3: TGTGCCAGCAGCTTAGCGGCAGGGGACTCCTACAATGAGCAGTTCTTC.

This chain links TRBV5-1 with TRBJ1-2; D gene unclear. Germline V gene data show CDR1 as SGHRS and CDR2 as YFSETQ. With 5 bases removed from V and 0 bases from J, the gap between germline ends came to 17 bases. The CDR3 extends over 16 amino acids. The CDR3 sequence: CASRLTGGHSNYGYTF. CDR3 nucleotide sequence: TGCGCCAGCAGATTGACCGGCGGCCATTCTAACTATGGCTACACCTTC.

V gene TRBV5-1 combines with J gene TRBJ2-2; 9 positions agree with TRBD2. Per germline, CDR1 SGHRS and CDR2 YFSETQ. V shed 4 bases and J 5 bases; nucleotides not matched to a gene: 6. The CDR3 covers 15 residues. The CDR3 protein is CASSPASGRTGELFF. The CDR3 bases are TGCGCCAGCAGCCCGGCGAGCGGGAGGACCGGGGAGCTGTTTTTT. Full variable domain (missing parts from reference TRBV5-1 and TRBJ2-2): KAGVTQTPRYLIKTRGQQVTLSCSPISGHRSVSWYQQTPGQGLQFLFEYFSETQRNKGNFPGRFSGRQFSNSRSEMNVSTLELGDSALYLCASSPASGRTGELFFGEGSRLTVL.